Below, 16 T cell receptor beta chains from the same sample are listed, as sequenced in a study of blood T cells in healthy people across ages. PCR was performed a second time for roughly 7 to 12 cycles using a sample-barcoded 5' primer and a J-beta primer mix. TCRdb used MiXCR to reprocess the 5' RACE reads, holding one entry per CDR3 protein. The data contain around 800,000 distinct CDR3 sequences, around 24% of them singletons. The same sample was also studied in work on T cells of mothers and their children.

What was sequenced was blood. The origin of the receptors is a boy between 5 and 17 years old in good health.

This clonotype was seen a handful of times. The rearrangement uses TRBV20-1 and TRBJ2-7, with a weak D call TRBD1 (6 bases). Gene TRBJ2-5 matches the end of the DNA better, so the J call may be wrong. CDR1 and CDR2 (germline): DFQATT, SNEGSKA (reference sequence). The CDR3 extends over 13 amino acids. The CDR3 nucleotides are TGCAGTGCTGGACGACAGGCTCAAGAGACCCAGTACTTC. It specifies CSAGRQAQETQYF.

V gene TRBV7-2 combines with J gene TRBJ1-3, with TRBD1 as a possible D gene (6 bases). Germline V gene sequence: CDR1 SGHTA, CDR2 FQGNSA. This CDR3 contains 15 residues. V dropped 2 bases and J dropped 0 bases, with 8 bases sitting between them. The chain's CDR3 is CASSLQGSSGNTIYF. For the CDR3, the DNA is TGTGCCAGCAGCTTACAGGGGAGCTCTGGAAACACCATATATTTT.

This chain joins TRBV29-1 and TRBJ2-3; tentative D call: TRBD2 (6 bases). Looked up from germline, CDR1 is SQVTM and CDR2 is ANQGSEA. This CDR3 has 17 residues. Deletions cut 0 bases from V and 0 bases from J, with 16 bases between. CDR3 protein: CSVEDSPGLPSTDTQYF. The CDR3 DNA follows: TGCAGCGTTGAAGATTCACCGGGACTCCCTAGCACAGATACGCAGTATTTT.

V and J are TRBV20-1 and TRBJ2-5; TRBD2 matches at 7 bases. The CDR3 is 15 residues long. J lost 2 bases, V lost 8 bases, and 14 bases had no gene match. Looked up from germline, CDR1 is DFQATT and CDR2 is SNEGSKA (reference sequence). CDR3 protein: CSSRFLSGAQETQYF. In DNA form, the CDR3 reads TGCAGTTCCCGATTTTTGAGCGGGGCTCAAGAGACCCAGTACTTC.

This clonotype was seen many times. Germline and junction disagree at one end, which may indicate a read error. The chain links TRBV18 to TRBJ1-5; D is unclear. This CDR3 is built from 13 residues. Germline-derived CDR1 and CDR2 are KGHSH and LQKENI. The CDR3 DNA is TGCGCCAGCAGCCCCGACAGCAATCAGCCCCAGCATTTT. This sequence encodes CASSPDSNQPQHF.

V gene TRBV20-1 combines with J gene TRBJ1-6; D unresolved. Germline CDR1 is DFQATT and CDR2 is SNEGSKA (reference sequence). The CDR3 extends over 16 amino acids. V was shortened by 5 bases and J by 1 base, with 15 bases between the two germline ends. The CDR3 DNA is TGCAGTGCTGCCCCGGACGCGGGGTCCTATAATTCACCCCTCCACTTT. The encoded protein is CSAAPDAGSYNSPLHF.

The genes are TRBV7-9 and TRBJ2-3; the D gene is possibly TRBD2 (6 bases). There are 14 residues in the CDR3. The germline CDR1 and CDR2 sequences are SEHNR and FQNEAQ (reference sequence). The V gene lost 4 bases and the J gene lost 4 bases, with 12 bases spanning the gap. The CDR3 DNA is TGTGCCAGCAGCTGGGCGGGGAAACCAGATACGCAGTATTTT. Its translation is CASSWAGKPDTQYF.

The rearrangement uses TRBV20-1 and TRBJ1-2; 9 bases match TRBD1. The length of the CDR3 is 14 residues. The V segment lost 7 bases and the J segment 2 bases; nucleotides outside the gene matches: 8. Per germline, CDR1 DFQATT and CDR2 SNEGSKA (reference sequence). The CDR3 DNA is TGCAGTGTCCCTTTTACAGGGGGCAACTATGGCTACACCTTC. It specifies CSVPFTGGNYGYTF.

The sample holds a few counts of this clonotype. The rearrangement links TRBV5-1 to TRBJ2-7; D is unclear. With 0 bases removed from V and 7 bases from J, the gap between germline ends came to 11 bases. This CDR3 is built from 13 residues. The germline V gene has CDR1 SGHRS and CDR2 YFSETQ. The CDR3 sequence is CASSLEGSQEQYF. The DNA for the CDR3 is TGCGCCAGCAGCTTGGAGGGAAGTCAAGAGCAGTACTTC.

J is TRBJ2-2 and V is TRBV6-5; possibly TRBD1 or TRBD2 for D (5 bases each). The CDR3 is made up of 12 amino acids. CDR1 is MNHEY and CDR2 is SVGAGI in the germline V gene. Trimming shortened V by 7 bases and J by 6 bases, and 9 bases separated the two germline ends. The CDR3 loop reads CASTRGSGELFF. The CDR3 DNA sequence: TGTGCCAGCACCCGGGGCTCCGGGGAGCTGTTTTTT.

This clonotype was observed a single time. The rearrangement uses TRBV6-1 and TRBJ2-4; D possibly corresponds to TRBD1 (6 bases). The CDR3 loop spans 15 amino acids. V shed 6 bases and J shed 0 bases, with 12 bases lying between them. The germline gives CDR1 MNHNS, CDR2 SASEGT. As DNA, the CDR3 is TGTGCCAGCAGCCCAGGGGATGGAGCCAAAAACATTCAGTACTTC. This codes for CASSPGDGAKNIQYF.

The chain combines TRBV9 with TRBJ2-5, with TRBD2 identical over 8 bases. The assigned J gene may be wrong: the sequence end matches TRBJ2-1 better. The germline gives CDR1 SGDLS, CDR2 YYNGEE. CDR3 length equals 15 residues. CDR3 bases: TGTGCCAGCAGCGTAGACGGGGGGGCCGGGAATGAGCAGTTCTTC. As protein: CASSVDGGAGNEQFF.

This clonotype was seen a few times. The chain uses TRBV12-3 or TRBV12-4 and TRBJ2-3; D may be TRBD1 or TRBD2 (6 bases each). Trimming took off 1 base at V and 3 bases at J, with 14 bases between the two ends. The CDR3 totals 16 residues. The CDR3 here is CASSLEGGGSTDTQYF. As DNA, the CDR3 is TGTGCCAGCAGTTTAGAGGGGGGCGGATCTACAGATACGCAGTATTTT.

In nucleotides, the CDR3 is TGCGCCAGCAGTTTGACAGGGATCTCTGGGGCCAACGTCCTGACTTTC. This translates into CASSLTGISGANVLTF. This rearrangement joins TRBV5-1 to TRBJ2-6; 7 bases align to TRBD1. This CDR3 comprises 16 residues. The V and J ends lost 5 bases and 0 bases, in that order; junction bases with no gene match: 5. Germline-derived CDR1 and CDR2 are SGHRS and YFSETQ.

This CDR3 reads CAWSVGLARETQYF. As DNA, the CDR3 is TGTGCCTGGAGTGTAGGTCTAGCGAGGGAGACCCAGTACTTC. The chain employs TRBV30 and TRBJ2-1; D is perhaps TRBD2 (6 bases). Judging by the DNA end, TRBJ2-5 fits better; the J call may be wrong. This CDR3 contains 14 residues. Germline loops: CDR1 GTSNPN, CDR2 SVGIG (reference sequence).

This clonotype has just a few counts. The V gene is TRBV4-1, the J gene TRBJ2-4; 7 bases map to TRBD1. V lost 0 bases, J lost 6 bases, and 5 bases stayed unmatched. From germline, CDR1 is MGHRA and CDR2 YSYEKL. The CDR3 length is 15 residues. As DNA, the CDR3 is TGCGCCAGCAGCCAAGACACAGGGGCTGGAAACATTCAGTACTTC. Translation gives CASSQDTGAGNIQYF.